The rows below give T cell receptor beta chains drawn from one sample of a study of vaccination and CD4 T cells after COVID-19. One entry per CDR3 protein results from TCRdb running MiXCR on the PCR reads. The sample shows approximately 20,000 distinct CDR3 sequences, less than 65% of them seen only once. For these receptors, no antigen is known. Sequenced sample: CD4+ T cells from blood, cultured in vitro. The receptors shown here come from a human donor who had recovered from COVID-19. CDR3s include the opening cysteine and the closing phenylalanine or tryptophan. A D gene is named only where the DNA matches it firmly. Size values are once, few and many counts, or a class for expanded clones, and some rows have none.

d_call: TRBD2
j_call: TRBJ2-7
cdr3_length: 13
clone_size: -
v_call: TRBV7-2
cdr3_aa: CASSLDGRYEQYF
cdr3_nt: TGTGCCAGCAGCTTAGACGGGAGGTACGAGCAGTACTTC

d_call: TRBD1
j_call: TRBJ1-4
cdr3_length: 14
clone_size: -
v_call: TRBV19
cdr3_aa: CATWDRGLEEKLFF
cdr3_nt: TGTGCCACCTGGGACAGGGGGCTTGAAGAAAAACTGTTTTTT

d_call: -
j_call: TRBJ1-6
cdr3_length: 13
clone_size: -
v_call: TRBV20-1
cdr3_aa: CSTRGREDSPLHF
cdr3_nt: TGCAGTACACGGGGCAGGGAGGATTCACCCCTCCACTTT

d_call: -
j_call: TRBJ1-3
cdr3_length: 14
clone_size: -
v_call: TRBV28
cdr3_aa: CASSSPVAGNTIYF
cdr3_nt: TGTGCCAGCAGTTCCCCCGTAGCTGGAAACACCATATATTTT

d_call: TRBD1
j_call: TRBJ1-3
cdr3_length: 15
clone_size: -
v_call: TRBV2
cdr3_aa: CASSYDRGIGNTIYF
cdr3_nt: TGTGCCAGCAGTTACGACAGGGGGATCGGAAACACCATATATTTT

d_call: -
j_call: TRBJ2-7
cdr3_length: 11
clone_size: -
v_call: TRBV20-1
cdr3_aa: CSARYLYEQYF
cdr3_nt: TGCAGTGCTAGGTACCTTTACGAGCAGTACTTC

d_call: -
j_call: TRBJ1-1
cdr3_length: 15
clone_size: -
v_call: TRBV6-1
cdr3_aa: CASSTGVEKNTEAFF
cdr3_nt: TGTGCCAGCAGCACGGGGGTGGAGAAGAACACTGAAGCTTTCTTT

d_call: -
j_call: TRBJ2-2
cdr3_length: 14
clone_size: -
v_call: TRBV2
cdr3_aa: CASGWESNTGELFF
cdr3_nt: TGTGCCAGCGGTTGGGAATCCAACACCGGGGAGCTGTTTTTT

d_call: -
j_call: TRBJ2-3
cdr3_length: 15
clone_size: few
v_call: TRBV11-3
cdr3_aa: CASSLVAGGTDTQYF
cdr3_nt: TGTGCCAGCAGCTTAGTGGCCGGGGGCACAGATACGCAGTATTTT

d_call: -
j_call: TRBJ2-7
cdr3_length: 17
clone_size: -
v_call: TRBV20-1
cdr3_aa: CSARAGLLWVPLHEQYF
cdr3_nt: TGCAGTGCTAGAGCTGGCTTGTTGTGGGTACCCTTGCACGAGCAGTACTTC

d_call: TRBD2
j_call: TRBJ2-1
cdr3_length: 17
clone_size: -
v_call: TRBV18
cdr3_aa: CASSPPRPGGSNTEQFF
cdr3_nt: TGTGCCAGCTCACCACCGAGACCGGGCGGGAGTAATACTGAGCAGTTCTTC

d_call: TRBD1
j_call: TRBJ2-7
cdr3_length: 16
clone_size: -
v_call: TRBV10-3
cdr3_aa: CAISESGQGEKYEQYF
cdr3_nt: TGTGCCATCAGTGAGTCGGGACAGGGAGAGAAGTACGAGCAGTACTTC

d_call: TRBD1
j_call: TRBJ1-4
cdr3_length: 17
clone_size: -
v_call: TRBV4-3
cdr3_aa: CASSQGTGVGTNEKLFF
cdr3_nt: TGCGCCAGCAGCCAAGGGACAGGTGTCGGAACTAATGAAAAACTGTTTTTT

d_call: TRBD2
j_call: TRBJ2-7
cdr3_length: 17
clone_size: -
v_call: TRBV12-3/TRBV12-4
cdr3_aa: CASSQAYSGKGGYEQYF
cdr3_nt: TGTGCCAGCAGCCAAGCCTATAGCGGGAAGGGGGGCTACGAGCAGTACTTC

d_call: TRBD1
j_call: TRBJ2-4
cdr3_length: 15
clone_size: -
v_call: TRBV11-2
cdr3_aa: CASRGQGLAKNIQYF
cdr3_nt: TGTGCCAGCAGGGGACAGGGACTAGCCAAAAACATTCAGTACTTC

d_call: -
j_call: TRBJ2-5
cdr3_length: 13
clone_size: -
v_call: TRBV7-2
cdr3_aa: CASSLVGGETQYF
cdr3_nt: TGTGCCAGCAGCTTAGTTGGGGGGGAGACCCAGTACTTC

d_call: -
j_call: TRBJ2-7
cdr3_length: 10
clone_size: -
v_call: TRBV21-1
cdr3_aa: CASTRHEQYF
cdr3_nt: TGTGCCAGCACTCGCCACGAGCAGTACTTC

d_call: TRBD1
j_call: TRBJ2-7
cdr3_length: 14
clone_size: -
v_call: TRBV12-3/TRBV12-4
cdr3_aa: CASSLGTGRYEQYF
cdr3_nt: TGTGCCAGCAGCCTAGGGACAGGGCGCTACGAGCAGTACTTC

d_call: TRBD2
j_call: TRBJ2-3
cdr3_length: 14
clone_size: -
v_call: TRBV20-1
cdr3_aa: CSGASGRIIDTQYF
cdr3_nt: TGCAGTGGGGCTAGCGGGAGGATAATAGATACGCAGTATTTT

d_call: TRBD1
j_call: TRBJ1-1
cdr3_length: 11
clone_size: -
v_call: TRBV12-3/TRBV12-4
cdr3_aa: CASRGQVEAFF
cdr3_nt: TGTGCCAGCAGAGGACAGGTTGAAGCTTTCTTT

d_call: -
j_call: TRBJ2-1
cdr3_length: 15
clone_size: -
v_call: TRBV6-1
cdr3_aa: CASIPSGPPYNEQFF
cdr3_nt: TGTGCCAGCATCCCGAGCGGGCCACCCTACAATGAGCAGTTCTTC

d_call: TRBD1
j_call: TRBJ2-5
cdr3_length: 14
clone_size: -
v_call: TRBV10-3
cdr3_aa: CAISRDRAEETQYF
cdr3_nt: TGTGCCATCAGCCGGGACAGGGCAGAGGAGACCCAGTACTTC